The present T cell receptor beta chain was sequenced within a study of human CD8 memory T cell subsets. Study-wide findings and caveats: Apart from T cell receptor beta chains, no chains were sequenced in the study.

This clonotype ranks as medium-sized. Its target is not known. This CDR3 region has 17 residues. The V segment lost 5 bases and the J segment 0 bases; nucleotides outside the gene matches: 12. Germline CDR1 is SEHNR and CDR2 is FQNEAQ (reference sequence). Researchers made TCR beta libraries via UMI-labeled 5' RACE. Using its own MiXCR run on the 5' RACE reads, TCRdb lists one record per CDR3 protein. The sample consists of about 7,900 distinct CDR3 sequences, 3% to 5% of them appearing once. The rearrangement uses TRBV7-9 and TRBJ2-7; 8 nucleotides line up with TRBD2. Sequenced sample: CD8+ T cells from PBMCs. The sequence derives from a human donor in good health. The CDR3 sequence: CASSPRSTSGSSYEQYF. For the CDR3, the DNA is TGTGCCAGCAGCCCCCGATCCACTAGCGGAAGCTCCTACGAGCAGTACTTC.